This T cell receptor beta chain was sequenced during a study of shared clonotypes between healthy human individuals. The protocol was immunoSEQ multiplex PCR, while the TCRdb copy is restricted to in-frame clones and leaves out a portion. Of fewer than 1.8 million clones listed, approximately 98.5% are singletons. V shed 2 bases and J shed 3 bases, with 13 bases lying between them. This CDR3 spans 16 amino acids. CDR1 is MNHEY and CDR2 is SMNVEV in the germline V gene (reference sequence). The TCR was taken from a man aged 25 to 40 in good health. The chain has TRBV27 and TRBJ2-2; perhaps TRBD1 as D (6 bases). Sequences were obtained from naive CD4+ T cells sorted from blood. Subset indicated: CD45RA+ positively selected. In DNA, the CDR3 is TGTGCCAGCAGTTTAAGGGGGAGAGGGGACACCGGGGAGCTGTTTTTT. Translating it yields CASSLRGRGDTGELFF.